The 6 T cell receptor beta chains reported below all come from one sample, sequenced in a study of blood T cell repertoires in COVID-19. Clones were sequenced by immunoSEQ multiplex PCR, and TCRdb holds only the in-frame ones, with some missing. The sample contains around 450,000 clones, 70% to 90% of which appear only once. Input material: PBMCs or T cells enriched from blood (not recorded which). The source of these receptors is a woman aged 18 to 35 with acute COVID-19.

Here the CDR3 reads CASSYGYRAIEQYF. The CDR3 DNA sequence: TGTGCCAGCAGTTACGGTTACAGGGCGATCGAGCAGTACTTC. The chain uses TRBV6-5 and TRBJ2-7, with D maybe TRBD1 (6 bases). Germline CDR1 is MNHEY and CDR2 is SVGAGI. CDR3 size: 14 residues. V gave up 2 bases and J gave up 6 bases, with 14 bases separating them.

Here the CDR3 DNA reads TGTGCCAGCAGTGAGTCGGGACAGGGATACGAGCAGTACTTC. Encoded protein: CASSESGQGYEQYF. This chain links TRBV6-1 with TRBJ2-7, with 9 bases matching TRBD1. Germline CDR1 reads MNHNS; CDR2 reads SASEGT. The trim removed 3 bases at V and 4 bases at J, leaving 4 bases unmatched. This CDR3 is 14 amino acids long.

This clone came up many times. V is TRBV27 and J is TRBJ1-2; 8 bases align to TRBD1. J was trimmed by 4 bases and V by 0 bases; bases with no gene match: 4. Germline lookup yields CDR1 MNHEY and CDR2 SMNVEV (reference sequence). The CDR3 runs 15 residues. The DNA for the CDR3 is TGTGCCAGCAGTTTATCGGGGACAGGTGTCTATGGCTACACCTTC. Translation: CASSLSGTGVYGYTF.

This CDR3 is CASSLVADSNTEAFF. DNA of the CDR3: TGTGCCAGCAGCTTAGTTGCGGACAGCAACACTGAAGCTTTCTTT. This rearrangement joins TRBV7-2 to TRBJ1-1; D may be TRBD1 (6 bases). The CDR3 covers 15 residues. Germline V CDR1 and CDR2: SGHTA, FQGNSA. V was pared by 1 base and J by 2 bases, with 11 bases between.

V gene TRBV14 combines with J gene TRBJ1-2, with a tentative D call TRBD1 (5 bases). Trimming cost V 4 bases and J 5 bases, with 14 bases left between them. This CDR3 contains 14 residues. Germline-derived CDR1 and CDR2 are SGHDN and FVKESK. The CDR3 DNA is TGTGCCAGCAGCCCTCAAGACAGAAATTATGGCTACACCTTC. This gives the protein CASSPQDRNYGYTF.

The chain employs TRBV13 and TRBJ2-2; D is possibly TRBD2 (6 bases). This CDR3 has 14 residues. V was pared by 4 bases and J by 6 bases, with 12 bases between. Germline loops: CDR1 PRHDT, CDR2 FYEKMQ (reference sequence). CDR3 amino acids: CASSSGLRSGELFF. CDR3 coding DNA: TGTGCCAGCAGCTCGGGACTCCGGTCCGGGGAGCTGTTTTTT.